A single T cell receptor (beta chain) is shown here with its context. Its antigen is not known. This CDR3 is 13 amino acids long. The V and J ends lost 5 bases and 4 bases respectively, with 9 bases between them. CDR1 and CDR2 from the germline V gene are SGHAT and FQNNGV. This specimen belongs to a study of cytomegalovirus exposure and HLA in healthy donors. Study-level results: Associated with HLA alleles at 0.05 false discovery rate in a later analysis were some 18,000 TCR beta sequences. It was confirmed in vitro that a few of the CMV-associated chains were specific for CMV antigens. Researchers reported in a later analysis that a missense DCLRE1C variant was tied to TCR beta V- and J-gene trimming. Diagnosis of cytomegalovirus status made by the classifier reportedly showed high specificity and sensitivity.

PCR amplification relied on 60 Vbeta primers (plus 13 Jbeta primers). The data were produced by immunoSEQ multiplex PCR, yet TCRdb's version contains in-frame clones alone and is incomplete. The sample yields 100,000 to 150,000 clones, over 60% seen once. The J gene is TRBJ2-1, the V gene TRBV11-2; a possible D gene is TRBD1 (5 bases). What was sequenced was PBMCs. This sequence was found in a woman aged 35 to 49 in good health and CMV-seronegative. This CDR3 is CASSPGIYNEQFF. The CDR3 region has the DNA TGTGCCAGCAGCCCAGGGATATACAATGAGCAGTTCTTC.